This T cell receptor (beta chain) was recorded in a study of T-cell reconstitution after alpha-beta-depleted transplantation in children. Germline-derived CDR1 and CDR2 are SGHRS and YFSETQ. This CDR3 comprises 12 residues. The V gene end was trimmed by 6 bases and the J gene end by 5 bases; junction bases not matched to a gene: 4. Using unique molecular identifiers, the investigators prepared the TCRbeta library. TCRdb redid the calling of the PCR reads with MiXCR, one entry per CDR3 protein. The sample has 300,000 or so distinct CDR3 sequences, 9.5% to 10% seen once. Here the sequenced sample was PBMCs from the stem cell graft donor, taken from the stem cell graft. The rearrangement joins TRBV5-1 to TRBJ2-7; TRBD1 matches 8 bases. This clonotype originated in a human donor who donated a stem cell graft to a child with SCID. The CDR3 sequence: CASTDRGDEQYF. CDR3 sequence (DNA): TGCGCCAGCACCGACAGGGGCGACGAGCAGTACTTC.